The source of this T cell receptor beta chain is a study of graft-versus-host responses after intestinal transplantation. Whole-study context: Recipients were given multivisceral, liver-intestinal, or isolated intestinal transplants. Anti-thymocyte globulin was used for induction in all recipients, who then took tacrolimus and steroids for 2 to 4 years.

Using immunoSEQ multiplex PCR, the repertoire was profiled, and TCRdb retains in-frame clones only, with some absent. This table holds tens of thousands of clones, about 94% found once. There are 12 residues in the CDR3. Trimming shortened V by 3 bases and J by 7 bases, and 10 bases separated the two germline ends. Germline-derived CDR1 and CDR2 are SQVTM and ANQGSEA. Details on this clone: Its cognate antigen is unknown.

The sample here was unstimulated CD4+ T cells sorted from spleen or lymph node cells, taken before transplant. V gene TRBV29-1 combines with J gene TRBJ2-1; D ambiguous. This receptor was taken from a human donor who was the organ donor for an intestinal transplant. The CDR3 DNA is TGCAGCGTTGACGTTTGGGGAAATGAGCAGTTCTTC. This translates into CSVDVWGNEQFF.